This TCR beta chain was recovered during a study of a mutant IDH1 vaccine in newly diagnosed glioma (dated by TCRdb to the early 2020s). As for the study more broadly: Of the 30 or so patients who were treated, around 62% were male and around 40% were female, and the mean age was approximately 40 years. Before enrollment, most patients had been given radiochemotherapy with temozolomide as standard therapy, while the rest had received either radiotherapy alone or temozolomide alone. Peripheral blood samples were drawn at six visits, namely V03 (baseline), V05, V07, V10, V12 and V13. For exploratory analyses, longitudinal TCRB deep sequencing was carried out in around 24 treated patients wherever samples were available. The paper's findings and limits, for the study overall: It was noted by the authors that analyses of patient blood samples could not be reproduced owing to sample limitations. Pseudoprogression appeared unrelated to alterations in the top peripheral T cell clonotypes detected by TCRB sequencing. Across multiple MHC alleles, vaccine-induced immune responses were seen in more than 80% of patients. Selection of PBMC samples for TCRB deep sequencing was based on availability.

The time point label, read with the paper, signifies: baseline, week 1 (first vaccination visit). The treatment or condition label for this specimen denotes: pre-vaccination baseline after standard-of-care therapy. The donors had newly diagnosed IDH1-mutant astrocytomas of WHO grade 3 or 4 that showed loss of nuclear ATRX. The samples were drawn from NOA16, a multicentre, single-arm, open-label phase I trial in Germany that tested a mutant IDH1 peptide vaccine in humans for the first time. Visit V03 blood draws served as the baseline sample for immunogenicity testing. Genomic DNA for TCRB sequencing was extracted from EDTA blood using the DNeasy Blood and Tissue Kit. V gives up 7 bases and J gives up 5 bases, and the segment between their germline ends measures 20 bases. From the cysteine through the phenylalanine, the CDR3 covers 15 amino acids. Of the read, only the CDR3 DNA is kept; its 45 bases are in frame from base 1. The germline V gene encodes CDR1 SNHLY and CDR2 FYNNEI.

A word on this clone: The target of this receptor is not known. No per-base quality is available; no much larger clone lies one base away.

Preparation of the library involved the immunoSEQ multiplex PCR assay. Rearranged TCR beta chain sequences were amplified using the hsTCRB Kit according to the manufacturer's protocol. Sequencing of TCRB libraries was carried out on an Illumina MiSeq. The authors' analysis ran thus. The proprietary platform of the kit vendor was used for demultiplexing, trimming and gene mapping. TCRdb provides this immuneACCESS table in a form limited to in-frame rearrangements. Some clones are lacking; in checked studies, under half of them reflect an unresolved V gene, and why the rest are absent is not known. V and J calls and clone size are given by that table; D and trimming were obtained from the DNA. The sample contains about 30,000 clones, over 70% of them found a single time. The ten largest clones capture about 21% of the sample.

The receptor's source is a man aged 30 to 39 with glioma. The sequenced sample was PBMCs, obtained from a glioma patient treated with radiotherapy, temozolomide or both. The chain is assembled from TRBV2 and TRBJ1-2; the D gene cannot be resolved reliably. The CDR3 loop reads CASKNGPIPGYGYTF. At the DNA level, the sequence is TGTGCCAGCAAAAATGGGCCTATTCCTGGTTATGGCTACACCTTC.